This T cell receptor beta chain was sequenced for a study of blood T cell repertoires in COVID-19. Overall study context: Sources were T cells, B-cell-depleted T cells, or PBMCs; the material itself was cDNA or gDNA.

How the authors handled the data: Amplification of reference gene primers was used by the study to estimate nucleated cell counts. The protocol was immunoSEQ multiplex PCR, while the TCRdb copy is restricted to in-frame clones and leaves out a portion. The V and J calls and clone size are taken from that table; D and trimming were inferred from the DNA. Of around 120,000 clones in the sample, approximately 87% are singletons; the top ten hold under 3%. The ends were cut back, 5 bases at V and 7 bases at J, with 11 bases in the middle. This CDR3 comprises 13 residues. Germline loops: CDR1 SGHVS, CDR2 FQNEAQ.

V is TRBV7-8 and J is TRBJ1-4; D is unresolved. The TCR originated in a young man with acute or convalescent COVID-19. Sequencing was done on a sample of peripheral blood. The CDR3 sequence: CASSPPGSEKLFF. The DNA of the CDR3 is TGTGCCAGCAGCCCCCCGGGGTCTGAAAAACTGTTTTTT.